These T cell receptor beta chains were read from a single sample in a study of blood T cell repertoires in COVID-19. The protocol was immunoSEQ multiplex PCR, while the TCRdb copy is restricted to in-frame clones and leaves out a portion. This sample has over 60,000 clones; around 77% occur once, and the top ten carry 20% to 25%. Specimen: peripheral blood. The receptors were sampled from a man aged 80 or over with active or convalescent COVID-19. Both conserved end residues are part of each CDR3. Each record gives: D gene, CDR3 length, clone size, V gene, J gene, CDR3 DNA, CDR3 protein. D genes are given only for firm matches. A row's size may be missing; if present it is once, few, many or a size class.

d_call: TRBD2; cdr3_length: 14; clone_size: few; v_call: TRBV7-2; j_call: TRBJ2-2; cdr3_nt: TGTGCCAGCCGGGGGGGCGGGAACACCGGGGAGCTGTTTTTT; cdr3_aa: CASRGGGNTGELFF
d_call: NA; cdr3_length: 15; clone_size: NA; v_call: TRBV18; j_call: TRBJ2-5; cdr3_nt: TGTGCCAGCTCACCACAACATTCCTGGAGGGAGACCCAGTACTTC; cdr3_aa: CASSPQHSWRETQYF
d_call: NA; cdr3_length: 17; clone_size: NA; v_call: TRBV5-1; j_call: TRBJ1-1; cdr3_nt: TGCGCCAGCAGCCTGGGGTATAGCGGGATTCTGAACACTGAAGCTTTCTTT; cdr3_aa: CASSLGYSGILNTEAFF
d_call: NA; cdr3_length: 17; clone_size: NA; v_call: TRBV21-1; j_call: TRBJ2-6; cdr3_nt: TGTGCCAGCAGCTCTACAGGGGCCCTTAGTGGGGCCAACGTCCTGACTTTC; cdr3_aa: CASSSTGALSGANVLTF
d_call: TRBD1; cdr3_length: 16; clone_size: once; v_call: TRBV14; j_call: TRBJ1-3; cdr3_nt: TGTGCCAGCGACGAGGGACAGGGGTACGAAGGAAACACCATATATTTT; cdr3_aa: CASDEGQGYEGNTIYF
d_call: TRBD2; cdr3_length: 15; clone_size: once; v_call: TRBV28; j_call: TRBJ2-1; cdr3_nt: TGTGCCAGTAATATTCTGGCGGGAGGTTCAGGTGAGCAGTTCTTC; cdr3_aa: CASNILAGGSGEQFF
d_call: NA; cdr3_length: 12; clone_size: NA; v_call: TRBV27; j_call: TRBJ2-1; cdr3_nt: TGTGCCAGCAGAGATCTGCGGGAAGAGCAGTTCTTC; cdr3_aa: CASRDLREEQFF
d_call: NA; cdr3_length: 14; clone_size: NA; v_call: TRBV9; j_call: TRBJ2-5; cdr3_nt: TGTGCCAGCAGCGTAGTTCCTAGTGTGGAGACCCAGTACTTC; cdr3_aa: CASSVVPSVETQYF
d_call: TRBD1; cdr3_length: 14; clone_size: NA; v_call: TRBV10-1; j_call: TRBJ2-2; cdr3_nt: TGCGCCAGCAGTGTGGACAGGGTCGGCGGGGAGCTGTTTTTT; cdr3_aa: CASSVDRVGGELFF
d_call: TRBD1; cdr3_length: 18; clone_size: NA; v_call: TRBV5-1; j_call: TRBJ2-6; cdr3_nt: TGCGCCAGCAGCTTCGGCGGGACAGGAATATCTGGGGCCAACGTCCTGACTTTC; cdr3_aa: CASSFGGTGISGANVLTF
d_call: TRBD2; cdr3_length: 16; clone_size: once; v_call: TRBV30; j_call: TRBJ2-1; cdr3_nt: TGTGCCTGGCAAACAGGAAAGACTAGCGGGAGTCATGAGCAGTTCTTC; cdr3_aa: CAWQTGKTSGSHEQFF
d_call: TRBD1; cdr3_length: 15; clone_size: NA; v_call: TRBV10-3; j_call: TRBJ2-1; cdr3_nt: TGTGCCATCAGTGTAACAGGGGCCAGGTACAATGAGCAGTTCTTC; cdr3_aa: CAISVTGARYNEQFF
d_call: TRBD1; cdr3_length: 16; clone_size: NA; v_call: TRBV7-2; j_call: TRBJ2-7; cdr3_nt: TGTGCCAGCAGCTTAATGGCGCCGGGACAGGGGGTCGAGCAGTACTTC; cdr3_aa: CASSLMAPGQGVEQYF
d_call: NA; cdr3_length: 17; clone_size: NA; v_call: TRBV19; j_call: TRBJ2-7; cdr3_nt: TGTGCCAGTAGTGGCGACTCGGCGGGCGTAGCCATTGGGGAGCAGTACTTC; cdr3_aa: CASSGDSAGVAIGEQYF
d_call: NA; cdr3_length: 16; clone_size: NA; v_call: TRBV14; j_call: TRBJ1-1; cdr3_nt: TGTGCCAGCAGCCGAAAATCGGGAACATTGAACACTGAAGCTTTCTTT; cdr3_aa: CASSRKSGTLNTEAFF
d_call: NA; cdr3_length: 12; clone_size: NA; v_call: TRBV28; j_call: TRBJ2-7; cdr3_nt: TGTGCCAGCACCAGGGGTAGGGACGAGCAGTACTTC; cdr3_aa: CASTRGRDEQYF
d_call: NA; cdr3_length: 18; clone_size: few; v_call: TRBV25-1; j_call: TRBJ2-3; cdr3_nt: TGTGCCAGCAGAGACCGGGACCGCCGAATAAAGGGGGCAGATACGCAGTATTTT; cdr3_aa: CASRDRDRRIKGADTQYF
d_call: TRBD2; cdr3_length: 16; clone_size: few; v_call: TRBV11-3; j_call: TRBJ2-7; cdr3_nt: TGTGCCAGCAGCTTTAGTGGGACTAGCGGTACCTACGAGCAGTACTTC; cdr3_aa: CASSFSGTSGTYEQYF
d_call: NA; cdr3_length: 13; clone_size: NA; v_call: TRBV19; j_call: TRBJ1-1; cdr3_nt: TGTGCCACCACAGGGAACATGAACACTGAAGCTTTCTTT; cdr3_aa: CATTGNMNTEAFF
d_call: NA; cdr3_length: 16; clone_size: few; v_call: TRBV19; j_call: TRBJ1-2; cdr3_nt: TGTGCCAGTAGTATATCACCAACGGGGTCTAACTATGGCTACACCTTC; cdr3_aa: CASSISPTGSNYGYTF
d_call: TRBD2; cdr3_length: 16; clone_size: NA; v_call: TRBV28; j_call: TRBJ2-7; cdr3_nt: TGTGCCAGCAGTGGACTAGCGGGAGCAGCCTACTACGAGCAGTACTTC; cdr3_aa: CASSGLAGAAYYEQYF
d_call: NA; cdr3_length: 14; clone_size: NA; v_call: TRBV27; j_call: TRBJ2-7; cdr3_nt: TGTGCCAGCAGTTCCCTAGACGAGACCTACGAGCAGTACTTC; cdr3_aa: CASSSLDETYEQYF
d_call: TRBD1; cdr3_length: 15; clone_size: NA; v_call: TRBV2; j_call: TRBJ2-6; cdr3_nt: TGTGCCAGCAGCGGGACAGGTTCTGGGGCCAACGTCCTGACTTTC; cdr3_aa: CASSGTGSGANVLTF
d_call: NA; cdr3_length: 13; clone_size: NA; v_call: TRBV30; j_call: TRBJ2-1; cdr3_nt: TGTGCCTGGAGTCGCAGCTTGGAGCGAGGGCAGTTCTTC; cdr3_aa: CAWSRSLERGQFF
d_call: NA; cdr3_length: 13; clone_size: many; v_call: TRBV6-6; j_call: TRBJ1-1; cdr3_nt: TGTGCCAGCACCTCAAGGAGGGACGGTGAAGCTTTCTTT; cdr3_aa: CASTSRRDGEAFF
d_call: NA; cdr3_length: 14; clone_size: NA; v_call: TRBV3-1/TRBV3-2; j_call: TRBJ1-2; cdr3_nt: TGTGCCAGCTATTCAACGAACTCGGGCTATGGCTACACCTTC; cdr3_aa: CASYSTNSGYGYTF
d_call: NA; cdr3_length: 15; clone_size: NA; v_call: TRBV5-1; j_call: TRBJ1-2; cdr3_nt: TGCGCCAGCAGCTTCACAGGGACCTCAAACTATGGCTACACCTTC; cdr3_aa: CASSFTGTSNYGYTF
d_call: NA; cdr3_length: 13; clone_size: NA; v_call: TRBV18; j_call: TRBJ2-2; cdr3_nt: TGTGCCAGCTCCGGAGTGGAGGGCGGGGAGCTGTTTTTT; cdr3_aa: CASSGVEGGELFF
d_call: NA; cdr3_length: 14; clone_size: NA; v_call: TRBV11-2; j_call: TRBJ2-7; cdr3_nt: TGTGCCAGCAGCTTAATTTGGGACACCTACGAGCAGTACTTC; cdr3_aa: CASSLIWDTYEQYF
d_call: TRBD1; cdr3_length: 14; clone_size: few; v_call: TRBV6-2/TRBV6-3; j_call: TRBJ1-1; cdr3_nt: TGTGCCAGCAGTCATCAACAGGGGTTAGCTGAAGCTTTCTTT; cdr3_aa: CASSHQQGLAEAFF
d_call: NA; cdr3_length: 11; clone_size: NA; v_call: TRBV20-1; j_call: TRBJ2-1; cdr3_nt: TGCAGTGCTAGCGACGGGAATGAGCAGTTCTTC; cdr3_aa: CSASDGNEQFF
d_call: NA; cdr3_length: 15; clone_size: many; v_call: TRBV7-6; j_call: TRBJ1-2; cdr3_nt: TGTGCCAGCAGCTTAACTTCAGGGGCCGGCTATGGCTACACCTTC; cdr3_aa: CASSLTSGAGYGYTF
d_call: NA; cdr3_length: 16; clone_size: once; v_call: TRBV3-1/TRBV3-2; j_call: TRBJ2-5; cdr3_nt: TGTGCCAGCAGCCAAGAAAAGATTTCCACAGAAGAGACCCAGTACTTC; cdr3_aa: CASSQEKISTEETQYF
d_call: TRBD1; cdr3_length: 13; clone_size: NA; v_call: TRBV19; j_call: TRBJ1-1; cdr3_nt: TGTGCCAGTAGGCAGATCGACAGGGCTGAAGCTTTCTTT; cdr3_aa: CASRQIDRAEAFF
d_call: NA; cdr3_length: 17; clone_size: NA; v_call: TRBV9; j_call: TRBJ2-3; cdr3_nt: TGTGCCAGCAGCGTAGCTGGAATAGCGGTTAGCACAGATACGCAGTATTTT; cdr3_aa: CASSVAGIAVSTDTQYF
d_call: TRBD2; cdr3_length: 15; clone_size: NA; v_call: TRBV6-5; j_call: TRBJ2-1; cdr3_nt: TGTGCCAGCGCCGGGACTAGCGGGAGGGTGGGTGAGCAGTTCTTC; cdr3_aa: CASAGTSGRVGEQFF
d_call: NA; cdr3_length: 15; clone_size: NA; v_call: TRBV3-1/TRBV3-2; j_call: TRBJ1-3; cdr3_nt: TGTGCCAGCAGCCAAGCCCCACAGGGAGGAAACACCATATATTTT; cdr3_aa: CASSQAPQGGNTIYF
d_call: TRBD2; cdr3_length: 15; clone_size: NA; v_call: TRBV4-1; j_call: TRBJ2-3; cdr3_nt: TGCGCCAGCAGCTCCCGACTAGCGGACACAGATACGCAGTATTTT; cdr3_aa: CASSSRLADTDTQYF
d_call: NA; cdr3_length: 15; clone_size: NA; v_call: TRBV15; j_call: TRBJ1-2; cdr3_nt: TGTGCCACCAGCAGGTCGGACAGTCCTAACTATGGCTACACCTTC; cdr3_aa: CATSRSDSPNYGYTF
d_call: NA; cdr3_length: 11; clone_size: NA; v_call: TRBV7-6; j_call: TRBJ2-1; cdr3_nt: TGTGCCAGCAGCTCAGGACACCCACAGTTCTTC; cdr3_aa: CASSSGHPQFF
d_call: NA; cdr3_length: 11; clone_size: once; v_call: TRBV28; j_call: TRBJ2-5; cdr3_nt: TGTGCCAGCAGTTTGAGAGAGACCCAGTACTTC; cdr3_aa: CASSLRETQYF
d_call: NA; cdr3_length: 14; clone_size: NA; v_call: TRBV11-3; j_call: TRBJ2-1; cdr3_nt: TGTGCCAGCAGCCCGTCCGGGAGAGAAAATGAGCAGTTCTTC; cdr3_aa: CASSPSGRENEQFF
d_call: NA; cdr3_length: 12; clone_size: NA; v_call: TRBV7-9; j_call: TRBJ1-2; cdr3_nt: TGTGCCAGCAGCTCAGACTCTTGGAGCTACACCTTC; cdr3_aa: CASSSDSWSYTF
d_call: TRBD2; cdr3_length: 15; clone_size: NA; v_call: TRBV4-2; j_call: TRBJ2-7; cdr3_nt: TGTGCCAGCAGCCCCCGGTCAGCGGGAGCCTACGAGCAGTACTTC; cdr3_aa: CASSPRSAGAYEQYF
d_call: NA; cdr3_length: 17; clone_size: NA; v_call: TRBV4-2; j_call: TRBJ1-4; cdr3_nt: TGTGCCAGCAGCCAGGGGGGGAGGGGGAGGGCTAATGAAAAACTGTTTTTT; cdr3_aa: CASSQGGRGRANEKLFF
d_call: TRBD2; cdr3_length: 16; clone_size: few; v_call: TRBV19; j_call: TRBJ2-3; cdr3_nt: TGTGCCAGTACCCCGGGGGGGCATCCGGGCACAGATACGCAGTATTTT; cdr3_aa: CASTPGGHPGTDTQYF
d_call: NA; cdr3_length: 14; clone_size: NA; v_call: TRBV3-1/TRBV3-2; j_call: TRBJ2-7; cdr3_nt: TGTGCCAGCAGCCAAGCACAGGGTTTAGGCGAGCAGTACTTC; cdr3_aa: CASSQAQGLGEQYF
d_call: NA; cdr3_length: 12; clone_size: NA; v_call: TRBV3-1/TRBV3-2; j_call: TRBJ1-2; cdr3_nt: TGTGCCAGCAGCCAAGTTAGATATGGCTACACCTTC; cdr3_aa: CASSQVRYGYTF
d_call: NA; cdr3_length: 11; clone_size: NA; v_call: TRBV2; j_call: TRBJ1-1; cdr3_nt: TGTGCCAGCAGCCCCAGGACTGAAGCTTTCTTT; cdr3_aa: CASSPRTEAFF
d_call: TRBD1; cdr3_length: 16; clone_size: NA; v_call: TRBV5-1; j_call: TRBJ2-3; cdr3_nt: TGCGCCAGCAGCTTAAGCCCGGGGACAGGGCCAGATACGCAGTATTTT; cdr3_aa: CASSLSPGTGPDTQYF
d_call: NA; cdr3_length: 15; clone_size: NA; v_call: TRBV18; j_call: TRBJ2-7; cdr3_nt: TGTGCCAGCTCACCACGGAACGGGAGACTCTCCGAGCAGTACTTC; cdr3_aa: CASSPRNGRLSEQYF
d_call: TRBD2; cdr3_length: 13; clone_size: once; v_call: TRBV6-5; j_call: TRBJ2-7; cdr3_nt: TGTGCCAGCAGTCCCGGGACTAGGGACGAGCAGTACTTC; cdr3_aa: CASSPGTRDEQYF
d_call: NA; cdr3_length: 14; clone_size: NA; v_call: TRBV9; j_call: TRBJ2-3; cdr3_nt: TGTGCCAGCAGTGGTAGCGGAGGCACAGATACGCAGTATTTT; cdr3_aa: CASSGSGGTDTQYF
d_call: NA; cdr3_length: 16; clone_size: many; v_call: TRBV4-2; j_call: TRBJ2-1; cdr3_nt: TGTGCCAGCAGCCAGGGGGAGGGGGGGAACTACAATGAGCAGTTCTTC; cdr3_aa: CASSQGEGGNYNEQFF
d_call: TRBD1; cdr3_length: 14; clone_size: NA; v_call: TRBV27; j_call: TRBJ2-4; cdr3_nt: TGTGCCAGCGCCGACAGGGGGCGCGTGAACATTCAGTACTTC; cdr3_aa: CASADRGRVNIQYF
d_call: NA; cdr3_length: 14; clone_size: NA; v_call: TRBV19; j_call: TRBJ2-5; cdr3_nt: TGTGCCAGTAGTATAGACAGGGAGGAAGAGACCCAGTACTTC; cdr3_aa: CASSIDREEETQYF
d_call: NA; cdr3_length: 15; clone_size: NA; v_call: TRBV9; j_call: TRBJ2-2; cdr3_nt: TGTGCCAGCAGCGTAGGGGCAGGGGACACCGGGGAGCTGTTTTTT; cdr3_aa: CASSVGAGDTGELFF
d_call: TRBD2; cdr3_length: 16; clone_size: NA; v_call: TRBV9; j_call: TRBJ2-1; cdr3_nt: TGTGCCAGCAGCGTGACCGGGGGGAACTCCTACAATGAGCAGTTCTTC; cdr3_aa: CASSVTGGNSYNEQFF
d_call: NA; cdr3_length: 16; clone_size: NA; v_call: TRBV5-8; j_call: TRBJ2-2; cdr3_nt: TGTGCCAGCAGCTTGCATGAAGGGGCATGGACCGGGGAGCTGTTTTTT; cdr3_aa: CASSLHEGAWTGELFF
d_call: TRBD2; cdr3_length: 14; clone_size: once; v_call: TRBV7-9; j_call: TRBJ2-1; cdr3_nt: TGTGCCAGCTCTCGGGGCGGGGGGATAAATGAGCAGTTCTTC; cdr3_aa: CASSRGGGINEQFF